This T cell receptor (beta chain) originates from a study of cytomegalovirus exposure and HLA in healthy donors. General study points: The analysis excluded some indistinguishable V segments, including TRBV6-2 and TRBV6-3. At a 0.05 false discovery rate, a later analysis found 15,000 to 20,000 TCR beta sequences to be associated with HLA alleles. TCR beta chains numbering some 150 were designated cytomegalovirus-associated.

It was with 60 Vbeta and 13 Jbeta primers that the PCR ran. The data were produced by immunoSEQ multiplex PCR, yet TCRdb's version contains in-frame clones alone and is incomplete. Of just over 150,000 clones detected, 70% to 90% appear once; the ten largest clones hold under 2%. The CDR3 has 15 residues. Germline V gene lookup returns CDR1 SGDLS and CDR2 YYNGEE. Trimming pared 0 bases from V and 3 bases from J, leaving 11 bases between. In regard to this clone: Its antigen is unidentified.

The source is a woman younger than 30 in good health and CMV-seronegative. The source material was PBMCs. The V gene is TRBV9, the J gene TRBJ2-3; no clear D. The CDR3 sequence: CASSVADFLTDTQYF. In nucleotides, the CDR3 is TGTGCCAGCAGCGTAGCTGACTTCCTGACAGATACGCAGTATTTT.